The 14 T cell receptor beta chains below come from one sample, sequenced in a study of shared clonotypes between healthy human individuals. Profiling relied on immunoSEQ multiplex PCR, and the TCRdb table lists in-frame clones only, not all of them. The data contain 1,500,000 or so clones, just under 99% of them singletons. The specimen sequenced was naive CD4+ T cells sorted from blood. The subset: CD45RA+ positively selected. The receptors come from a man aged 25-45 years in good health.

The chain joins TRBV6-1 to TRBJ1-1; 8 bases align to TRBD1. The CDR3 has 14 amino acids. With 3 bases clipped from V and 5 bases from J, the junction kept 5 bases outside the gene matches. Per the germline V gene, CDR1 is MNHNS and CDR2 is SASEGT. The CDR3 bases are TGTGCCAGCAGTGAGACAGGGGTTGGGACTGAAGCTTTCTTT. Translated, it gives CASSETGVGTEAFF.

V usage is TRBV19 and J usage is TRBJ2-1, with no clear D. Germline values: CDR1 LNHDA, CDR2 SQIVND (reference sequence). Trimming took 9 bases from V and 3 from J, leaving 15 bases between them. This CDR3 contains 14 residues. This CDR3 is CASRRRQSYNEQFF. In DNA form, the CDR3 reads TGTGCCAGCCGACGGCGACAAAGCTACAATGAGCAGTTCTTC. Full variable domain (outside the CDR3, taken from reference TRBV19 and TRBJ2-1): DGGITQSPKYLFRKEGQNVTLSCEQNLNHDAMYWYRQDPGQGLRLIYYSQIVNDFQKGDIAEGYSVSREKKESFPLTVTSAQKNPTAFYLCASRRRQSYNEQFFGPGTRLTVL.

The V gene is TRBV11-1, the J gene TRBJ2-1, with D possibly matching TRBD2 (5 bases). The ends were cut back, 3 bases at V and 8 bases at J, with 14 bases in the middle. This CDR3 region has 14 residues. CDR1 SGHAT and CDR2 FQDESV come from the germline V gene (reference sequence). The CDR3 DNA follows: TGTGCCAGCAGCTTTGATCTAGCCCGGGATGAGCAGTTCTTC. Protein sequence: CASSFDLARDEQFF.

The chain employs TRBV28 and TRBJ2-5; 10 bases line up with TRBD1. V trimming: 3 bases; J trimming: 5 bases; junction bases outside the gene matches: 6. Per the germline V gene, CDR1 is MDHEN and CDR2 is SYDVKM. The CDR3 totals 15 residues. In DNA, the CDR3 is TGTGCCAGCAGTTTTGATGACAGGGGGCCGGAGACCCAGTACTTC. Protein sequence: CASSFDDRGPETQYF.

The CDR3 spells CASSLGGAGREAFF. DNA for the CDR3: TGTGCCAGCAGCTTGGGAGGGGCAGGACGGGAAGCTTTCTTT. The V call is TRBV5-4, the J call TRBJ1-1; tentative D call: TRBD1 (5 bases). V was shortened by 0 bases and J by 8 bases, with 14 bases between the two germline ends. Germline V lookup: CDR1 SGHNT, CDR2 YYREEE (reference sequence). The CDR3 contains 14 residues.

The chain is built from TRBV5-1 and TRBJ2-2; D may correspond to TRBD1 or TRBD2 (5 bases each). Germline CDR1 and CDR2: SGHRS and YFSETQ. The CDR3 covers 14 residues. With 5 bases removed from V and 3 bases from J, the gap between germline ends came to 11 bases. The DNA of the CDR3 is TGCGCCAGCAGGGGGGTTGGCGACACCGGGGAGCTGTTTTTT. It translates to CASRGVGDTGELFF.

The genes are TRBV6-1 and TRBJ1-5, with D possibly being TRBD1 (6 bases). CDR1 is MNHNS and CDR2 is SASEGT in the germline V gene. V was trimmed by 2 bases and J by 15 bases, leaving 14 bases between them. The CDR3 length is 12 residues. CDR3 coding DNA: TGTGCCAGCAGTGAATTGGGGGACACAAGGCATTTT. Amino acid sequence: CASSELGDTRHF.

Here the CDR3 DNA reads TGTGCCATCAGTACACAGGCAACTAATGAAAAACTGTTTTTT. This encodes CAISTQATNEKLFF. The rearrangement links TRBV10-3 to TRBJ1-4; possibly TRBD1 for D (5 bases). Germline lookup yields CDR1 ENHRY and CDR2 SYGVKD. The CDR3 is made up of 14 amino acids. V lost 5 bases to trimming and J lost 0 bases, with 7 bases between them.

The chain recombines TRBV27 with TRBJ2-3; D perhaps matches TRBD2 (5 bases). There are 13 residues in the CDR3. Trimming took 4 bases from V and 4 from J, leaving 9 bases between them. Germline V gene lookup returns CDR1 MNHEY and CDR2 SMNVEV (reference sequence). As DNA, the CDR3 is TGTGCCAGCAGTTCGACTATCTCAGATACGCAGTATTTT. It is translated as CASSSTISDTQYF.

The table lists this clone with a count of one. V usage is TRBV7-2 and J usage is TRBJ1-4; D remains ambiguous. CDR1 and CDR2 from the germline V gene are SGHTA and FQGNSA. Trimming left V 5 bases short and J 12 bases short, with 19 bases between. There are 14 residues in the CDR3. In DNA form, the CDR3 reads TGTGCCAGCAGCCCTTTGTCGACATCGAGGGAACTGTTTTTT. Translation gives CASSPLSTSRELFF.

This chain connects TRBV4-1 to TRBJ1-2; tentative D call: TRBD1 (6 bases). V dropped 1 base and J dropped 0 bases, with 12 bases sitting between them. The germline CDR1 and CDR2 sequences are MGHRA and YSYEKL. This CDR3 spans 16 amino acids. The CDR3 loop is CASSQVDQGPNYGYTF. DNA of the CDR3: TGCGCCAGCAGCCAAGTGGACCAGGGGCCTAACTATGGCTACACCTTC.

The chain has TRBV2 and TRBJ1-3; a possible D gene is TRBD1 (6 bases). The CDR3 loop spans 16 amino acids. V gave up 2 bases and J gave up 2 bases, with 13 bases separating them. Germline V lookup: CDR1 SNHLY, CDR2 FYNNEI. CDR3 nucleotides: TGTGCCAGCAGTGAATCGAGGACAGCCACTGGAAACACCATATATTTT. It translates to CASSESRTATGNTIYF.

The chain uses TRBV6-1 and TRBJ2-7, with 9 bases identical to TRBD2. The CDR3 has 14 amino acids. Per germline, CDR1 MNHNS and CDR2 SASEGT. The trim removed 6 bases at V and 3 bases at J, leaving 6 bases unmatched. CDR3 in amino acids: CASRREGFLYEQYF. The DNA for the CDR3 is TGTGCCAGCAGGCGGGAGGGTTTTCTCTACGAGCAGTACTTC.

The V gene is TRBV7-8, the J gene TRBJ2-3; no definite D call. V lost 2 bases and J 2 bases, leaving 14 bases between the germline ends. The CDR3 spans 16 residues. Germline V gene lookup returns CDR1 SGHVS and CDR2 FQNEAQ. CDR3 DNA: TGTGCCAGCAGCTTACGGCTCGCTAGAGTCACAGATACGCAGTATTTT. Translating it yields CASSLRLARVTDTQYF.